These 18 T cell receptor beta chains share one sample of origin, sequenced in a study of blood T cells in healthy people across ages. A second PCR, run for roughly 7 to 12 cycles, used a sample-barcoded 5' primer plus a J-beta primer mix. A single record per CDR3 protein comes from TCRdb applying MiXCR to the 5' RACE reads. The table records around 1,600,000 distinct CDR3 sequences, roughly 43% of them present only once. The sample consisted of blood. Source of these receptors: a woman younger than 35 in good health.

This clonotype occurred a few times. The chain combines TRBV7-6 with TRBJ2-5; 9 bases are a match to TRBD1. V shed 6 bases and J 10 bases; nucleotides not matched to a gene: 9. This CDR3 is built from 13 residues. Germline values: CDR1 SGHVS, CDR2 FNYEAQ. The CDR3 DNA follows: TGTGCCAGCAGAGAAGGGACAGGGCTGGACCAGTACTTC. Translating it yields CASREGTGLDQYF.

A few counts support this clonotype. J is TRBJ2-1 and V is TRBV25-1, with 14 bases aligning to TRBD2. CDR3 size: 18 residues. Trimming at V came to 2 bases and at J to 3 bases, leaving 6 bases not matched to a gene. Per germline, CDR1 MGHDK and CDR2 SYGVNS. The CDR3 DNA follows: TGTGCCAGCAGTGAACCGGGACTAGCGGGAGTTCTCTACAATGAGCAGTTCTTC. It specifies CASSEPGLAGVLYNEQFF.

A few counts support this clonotype. This chain uses TRBV5-5 with TRBJ2-3; 7 nucleotides match TRBD2. The CDR3 contains 13 residues. The trim removed 4 bases at V and 4 bases at J, leaving 3 bases unmatched. The germline V gene encodes CDR1 SGHKS and CDR2 YYEKEE (reference sequence). The CDR3 region is CASSGGLSDTQYF. Written as DNA, the CDR3 is TGTGCCAGCAGCGGGGGACTATCAGATACGCAGTATTTT.

CDR3 region: CASKNRGGFTDTQYF. CDR3 DNA sequence: TGTGCCAGTAAGAATCGGGGGGGGTTCACAGATACGCAGTATTTT. The rearrangement uses TRBV19 and TRBJ2-3; TRBD2 matches 8 bases. The CDR3 runs to 15 residues. The ends lost 7 bases at V and 2 bases at J; junction bases unmatched: 8. Germline V gene sequence: CDR1 LNHDA, CDR2 SQIVND (reference sequence).

This sequence joins TRBV14 and TRBJ1-6; 7 bases map to TRBD1. The CDR3 runs 13 residues. Germline-derived CDR1 and CDR2 are SGHDN and FVKESK. Trimming removed 6 bases from V and 11 bases from J; junction bases left unmatched: 7. The CDR3 DNA sequence: TGTGCCAGCAGTCCGACAGGGCTTCCACCCCTCCACTTT. Amino acid sequence: CASSPTGLPPLHF.

The rearrangement uses TRBV4-3 and TRBJ1-5; weak D call: TRBD1 (5 bases). Trimming removed 0 bases at V and 5 bases at J, with 11 bases between. The CDR3 length is 15 residues. Germline V gene sequence: CDR1 LGHNA, CDR2 YSLEER. DNA for the CDR3: TGCGCCAGCAGCCAAGATCGGGGGGGGTATCAGCCCCAGCATTTT. It is translated as CASSQDRGGYQPQHF.

This rearrangement joins TRBV20-1 to TRBJ2-5; tentatively, D is TRBD2 (6 bases). There are 14 residues in the CDR3. Germline loops: CDR1 DFQATT, CDR2 SNEGSKA (reference sequence). Between the trimmed V and J ends, which lost 0 bases and 3 bases, there was a span of 11 bases. CDR3 in amino acids: CSARDSSGEETQYF. DNA of the CDR3: TGCAGTGCTAGAGATTCCTCGGGAGAAGAGACCCAGTACTTC.

DNA of the CDR3: TGTGCCAGCAGTTTAGATCCAGGGGGAAAAAGCTACACCTTC. It specifies CASSLDPGGKSYTF. The chain employs TRBV12-3 or TRBV12-4 and TRBJ1-2; 7 bases map to TRBD1. This CDR3 is 14 amino acids long. Losses at the gene ends were 1 base for V and 9 bases for J; bases not matched to a gene: 8.

Of note for this clonotype: At one of its ends the junction is not consistent with the germline gene, which may arise from a read error. This chain joins TRBV12-3 or TRBV12-4 and TRBJ2-5; 8 nucleotides line up with TRBD2. The CDR3 runs 15 residues. CDR3 DNA: TGTGCCGGCAGTATAGCGGGGATTGAGGTAGAGACCCAGTACTTC. Translating gives CAGSIAGIEVETQYF.

Concerning this clonotype: This may arise from a read error, as a much more abundant clone is one base away. This chain connects TRBV6-1 to TRBJ2-1, with TRBD2 as a possible D gene (6 bases). Germline CDR1 is MNHNS and CDR2 is SASEGT. CDR3 length equals 12 residues. Between the trimmed V and J ends, which lost 6 bases and 13 bases, there was a span of 16 bases. This CDR3 is CASRASAETQFF. The CDR3, as DNA: TGTGCCAGCAGGGCTAGCGCGGAGACCCAGTTCTTC.

This clonotype has a handful of counts. The chain is built from TRBV12-3 or TRBV12-4 and TRBJ1-2; D uncertain. This CDR3 comprises 11 residues. V shed 6 bases and J shed 6 bases, with 8 bases lying between them. CDR3 nucleotides: TGTGCCAGCAGGATCCAGGATGGCTACACCTTC. It translates to CASRIQDGYTF.

This clonotype was counted between two and nine times. The chain has TRBV29-1 and TRBJ1-1; the D is unclear. CDR1 and CDR2 from the germline V gene are SQVTM and ANQGSEA. The V gene lost 7 bases and the J gene lost 5 bases, with 17 bases spanning the gap. CDR3 size: 13 residues. CDR3 region: CSALLRRWTEAFF. CDR3 nucleotides: TGCAGCGCTCTACTTCGGCGGTGGACTGAAGCTTTCTTT. The entire variable domain, with the rest obtained from reference TRBV29-1 and TRBJ1-1, is as follows: SAVISQKPSRDICQRGTSLTIQCQVDSQVTMMFWYRQQPGQSLTLIATANQGSEATYESGFVIDKFPISRPNLTFSTLTVSNMSPEDSSIYLCSALLRRWTEAFFGQGTRLTVV.

The V and J genes are TRBV7-2 and TRBJ2-2; no clear D. The CDR3 spans 14 residues. Trimming took off 1 base at V and 4 bases at J, with 7 bases between the two ends. Germline-derived CDR1 and CDR2 are SGHTA and FQGNSA. DNA of the CDR3: TGTGCCAGCAGCTTAGATACCCGCACCGGGGAGCTGTTTTTT. Protein: CASSLDTRTGELFF.

This chain connects TRBV28 to TRBJ1-1, with 7 bases lining up with TRBD1. The V gene end was trimmed by 7 bases and the J gene end by 1 base; junction bases not matched to a gene: 6. Germline-derived CDR1 and CDR2 are MDHEN and SYDVKM. CDR3 length: 14 residues. CDR3: CASIRQGANTEAFF. In DNA form, the CDR3 reads TGTGCCAGCATCCGACAGGGTGCGAACACTGAAGCTTTCTTT.

The chain has TRBV7-9 and TRBJ2-7; 9 bases line up with TRBD1. CDR1 SEHNR and CDR2 FQNEAQ come from the germline V gene (reference sequence). V dropped 5 bases and J dropped 2; count of bases not matched to a gene: 4. CDR3 length equals 14 residues. The CDR3 here is CASSEDRGTYEQYF. The CDR3 DNA is TGTGCCAGCAGCGAGGACAGGGGAACCTACGAGCAGTACTTC.

The chain links TRBV9 to TRBJ2-4; D may match TRBD1 or TRBD2 (6 bases each). The V and J ends lost 4 bases and 5 bases respectively, with 13 bases between them. Germline V gene lookup returns CDR1 SGDLS and CDR2 YYNGEE. The CDR3 has 14 amino acids. The CDR3: CASSPGAKENIQYF. The CDR3 DNA follows: TGTGCCAGCAGCCCGGGGGCCAAAGAAAACATTCAGTACTTC.

In its sample, this clonotype was seen once. The chain uses TRBV10-3 and TRBJ1-1; 9 bases line up with TRBD1. Germline trimming cut 4 bases from V and 1 base from J; bases unmatched to any gene: 4. The CDR3 consists of 15 residues. Germline assignment: CDR1 ENHRY and CDR2 SYGVKD. CDR3 protein: CAISAVDRGNTEAFF. The CDR3 DNA is TGTGCCATCAGTGCCGTGGACAGGGGGAACACTGAAGCTTTCTTT.

The chain is built from TRBV6-5 and TRBJ1-1, with D possibly TRBD1 on 6 matching bases. This CDR3 comprises 15 residues. Trimming left V 1 base short and J 5 bases short, with 14 bases between. CDR1 and CDR2 (germline): MNHEY, SVGAGI. CDR3 loop: CASSYLWGRETEAFF. As DNA, the CDR3 is TGTGCCAGCAGTTACTTGTGGGGGCGGGAGACTGAAGCTTTCTTT.